This T cell receptor beta chain was captured in a study of beta chain features in type 1 diabetes. Study background: Roughly 110,000,000 sorted cells were examined across all samples. Study-level findings and limits: Amplification by PCR could prefer shorter templates, with the same effect in patients and controls. Researchers cautioned that cDNA sequencing could over-represent cells with high TCR expression.

Isolated RNA was reverse transcribed in full, so expressed TCRB transcripts were sequenced. Here immunoSEQ multiplex PCR was the method, and the copy in TCRdb shows in-frame clones only, minus some. This table has 430,000 or so clones, over 9.5% appearing once. Comment on this clone: Its antigen remains unknown.

Naive, central memory, regulatory and stem cell-like memory cells within the CD4+ compartment were sorted using CD45RO/CCR7/CD25/CD127/CD95/CD27. This CDR3 is 16 amino acids long. In germline, CDR1 is SGDLS, CDR2 YYNGEE. Deletions cut 3 bases from V and 4 bases from J, with 16 bases between. The clonotype was recovered from a young woman in good health. The chain recombines TRBV9 with TRBJ2-2, with D possibly being TRBD1 or TRBD2 (5 bases each). The sample taken for sequencing was naive CD4+ T cells from blood. The CDR3 loop is CASSGSVARGTGELFF. The CDR3 DNA follows: TGTGCCAGCAGCGGATCTGTAGCGAGGGGCACCGGGGAGCTGTTTTTT.